The clone carrying this TCR beta chain was observed a single time. Its antigen is undetermined. The entry originates in a study of OX40 agonist ivuxolimab in advanced cancers. Study-level background: The study gave patients intravenous ivuxolimab at 0.01 to 10 mg/kg every 2 weeks. Prior checkpoint blockade (anti-PD-1, anti-PD-L1 or anti-CTLA-4) was permitted; less than 45% had it. Study-wide results and limits: Relative to CD4+ cells, CD8+ T cells on average had more expanded clones. At 0.1 to 3.0 mg/kg, CD4+ and CD8+ blood T cells expanded clonally by week 6.

The CDR3 extends over 13 amino acids. Per the germline V gene, CDR1 is MDHEN and CDR2 is SYDVKM. The germline V and J ends were trimmed by 2 bases and 6 bases, with 8 bases remaining between them. Some clones are missing from TCRdb's copy, which holds only in-frame ones; the method was immunoSEQ multiplex PCR. The data hold about 80,000 clones, with around 85% observed a single time. The V and J genes are TRBV28 and TRBJ1-5, with unresolved D. The TCR was taken from an adult with an advanced solid tumor such as melanoma, head and neck, liver or kidney cancer. Sample: CD4+ or CD8+ T cells sorted from blood, taken in a trial of the OX40 agonist ivuxolimab. The CDR3 nucleotides are TGTGCCAGCAGTTTACTAGGCTTTCAGCCCCAGCATTTT. Translating gives CASSLLGFQPQHF.